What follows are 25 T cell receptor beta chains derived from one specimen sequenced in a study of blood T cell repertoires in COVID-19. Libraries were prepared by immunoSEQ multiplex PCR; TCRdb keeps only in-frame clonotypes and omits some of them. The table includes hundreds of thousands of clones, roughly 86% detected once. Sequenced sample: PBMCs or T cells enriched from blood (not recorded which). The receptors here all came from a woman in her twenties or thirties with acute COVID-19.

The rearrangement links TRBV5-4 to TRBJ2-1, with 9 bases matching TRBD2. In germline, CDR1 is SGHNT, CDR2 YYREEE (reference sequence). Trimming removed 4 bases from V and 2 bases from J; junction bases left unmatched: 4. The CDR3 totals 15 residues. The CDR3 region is CASSLRGGAYNEQFF. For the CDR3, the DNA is TGTGCCAGCAGCCTCCGCGGGGGGGCCTACAATGAGCAGTTCTTC. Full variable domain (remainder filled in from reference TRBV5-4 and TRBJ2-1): ETGVTQSPTHLIKTRGQQVTLRCSSQSGHNTVSWYQQALGQGPQFIFQYYREEENGRGNFPPRFSGLQFPNYSSELNVNALELDDSALYLCASSLRGGAYNEQFFGPGTRLTVL.

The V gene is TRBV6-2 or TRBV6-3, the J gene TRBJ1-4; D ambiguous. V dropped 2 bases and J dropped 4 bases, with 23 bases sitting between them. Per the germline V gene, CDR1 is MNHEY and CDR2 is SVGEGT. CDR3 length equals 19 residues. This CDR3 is CASSYPSQTPLLDNEKLFF. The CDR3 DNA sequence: TGTGCCAGCAGTTACCCTTCCCAGACACCTCTACTCGATAATGAAAAACTGTTTTTT.

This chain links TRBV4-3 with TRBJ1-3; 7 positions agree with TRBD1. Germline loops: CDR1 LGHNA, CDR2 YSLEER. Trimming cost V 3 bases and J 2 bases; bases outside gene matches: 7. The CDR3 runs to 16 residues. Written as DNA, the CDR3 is TGCGCCAGCAGCCACCGAAACAGGGGCACTGGAAACACCATATATTTT. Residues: CASSHRNRGTGNTIYF.

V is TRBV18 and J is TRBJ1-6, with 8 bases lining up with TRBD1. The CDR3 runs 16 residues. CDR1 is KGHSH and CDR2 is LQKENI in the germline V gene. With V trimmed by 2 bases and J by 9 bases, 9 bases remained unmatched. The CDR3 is CASSPSGQGGSSPLHF. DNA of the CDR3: TGTGCCAGCTCACCATCCGGACAGGGCGGTAGTTCACCCCTCCACTTT.

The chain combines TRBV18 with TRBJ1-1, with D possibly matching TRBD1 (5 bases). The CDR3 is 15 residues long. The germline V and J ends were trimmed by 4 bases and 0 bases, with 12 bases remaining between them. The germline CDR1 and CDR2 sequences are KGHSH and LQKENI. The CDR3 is CASSLDSHMNTEAFF. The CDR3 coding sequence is TGTGCCAGCTCACTAGACAGCCACATGAACACTGAAGCTTTCTTT.

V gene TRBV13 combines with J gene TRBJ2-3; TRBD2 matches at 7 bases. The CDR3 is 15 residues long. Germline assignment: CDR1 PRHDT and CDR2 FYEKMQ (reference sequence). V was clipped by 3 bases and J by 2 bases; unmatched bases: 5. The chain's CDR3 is CASSLAGDHTDTQYF. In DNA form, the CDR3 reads TGTGCCAGCAGCTTGGCGGGGGACCACACAGATACGCAGTATTTT.

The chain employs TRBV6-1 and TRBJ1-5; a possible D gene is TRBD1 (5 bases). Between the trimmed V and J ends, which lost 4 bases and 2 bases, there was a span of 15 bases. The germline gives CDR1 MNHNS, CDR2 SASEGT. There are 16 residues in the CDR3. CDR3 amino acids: CASSGRVGLGNQPQHF. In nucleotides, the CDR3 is TGTGCCAGCAGTGGCAGGGTAGGGTTAGGCAATCAGCCCCAGCATTTT.

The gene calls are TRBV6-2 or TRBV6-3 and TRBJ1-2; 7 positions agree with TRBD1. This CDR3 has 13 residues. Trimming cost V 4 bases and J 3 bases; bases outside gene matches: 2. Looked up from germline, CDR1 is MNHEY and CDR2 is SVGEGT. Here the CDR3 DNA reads TGTGCCAGCAGTTCGGGACAGTACTATGGCTACACCTTC. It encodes CASSSGQYYGYTF.

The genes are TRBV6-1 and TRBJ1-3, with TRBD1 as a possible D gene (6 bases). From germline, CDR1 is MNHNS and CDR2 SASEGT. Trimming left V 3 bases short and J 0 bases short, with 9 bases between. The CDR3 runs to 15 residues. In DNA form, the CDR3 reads TGTGCCAGCAGTGAGGACAGATTCTCTGGAAACACCATATATTTT. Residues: CASSEDRFSGNTIYF.

The CDR3: CASSLGGLIDTIYF. CDR3 DNA sequence: TGTGCCAGCAGCTTGGGGGGACTTATTGACACCATATATTTT. J is TRBJ1-3 and V is TRBV5-6; maybe TRBD1 (5 bases). Trimming removed 0 bases at V and 8 bases at J, with 12 bases between. This CDR3 is built from 14 residues. Germline CDR1 is SGHDT and CDR2 is YYEEEE. Full variable domain (rest looked up from reference TRBV5-6 and TRBJ1-3): DAGVTQSPTHLIKTRGQQVTLRCSPKSGHDTVSWYQQALGQGPQFIFQYYEEEERQRGNFPDRFSGHQFPNYSSELNVNALLLGDSALYLCASSLGGLIDTIYFGEGSWLTVV.

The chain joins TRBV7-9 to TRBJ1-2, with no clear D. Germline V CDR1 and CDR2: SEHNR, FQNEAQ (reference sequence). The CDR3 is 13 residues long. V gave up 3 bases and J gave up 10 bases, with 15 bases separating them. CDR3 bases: TGTGCCAGCAGCTTGGACGTGGAGCGGTCCTACACCTTC. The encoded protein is CASSLDVERSYTF.

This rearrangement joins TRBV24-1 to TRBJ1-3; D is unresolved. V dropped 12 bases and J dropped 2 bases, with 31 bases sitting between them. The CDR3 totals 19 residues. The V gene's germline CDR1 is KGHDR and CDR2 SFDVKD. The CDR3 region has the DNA TGTGCCGCCTGGGCCTATGAACGACCCGGGAAACTAACTGGAAACACCATATATTTT. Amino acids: CAAWAYERPGKLTGNTIYF.

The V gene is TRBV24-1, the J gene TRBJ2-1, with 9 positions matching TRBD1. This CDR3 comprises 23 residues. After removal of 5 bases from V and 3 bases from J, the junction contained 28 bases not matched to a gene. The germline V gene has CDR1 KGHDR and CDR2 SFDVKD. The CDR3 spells CATSAYRGQGIRRCADFYNEQFF. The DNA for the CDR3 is TGTGCCACCAGTGCCTATCGGGGACAGGGAATTAGGAGGTGCGCGGACTTCTACAATGAGCAGTTCTTC.

The CDR3 DNA follows: TGTGCCAGTAGTAAAGACAGGGTACCCTATGGCTACACCTTC. Protein sequence: CASSKDRVPYGYTF. The rearrangement joins TRBV19 to TRBJ1-2; 7 positions match TRBD1. The CDR3 runs 14 residues. V was clipped by 4 bases and J by 4 bases; unmatched bases: 6. Germline CDR1 is LNHDA and CDR2 is SQIVND (reference sequence). Full variable domain (rest looked up from reference TRBV19 and TRBJ1-2): DGGITQSPKYLFRKEGQNVTLSCEQNLNHDAMYWYRQDPGQGLRLIYYSQIVNDFQKGDIAEGYSVSREKKESFPLTVTSAQKNPTAFYLCASSKDRVPYGYTFGSGTRLTVV.

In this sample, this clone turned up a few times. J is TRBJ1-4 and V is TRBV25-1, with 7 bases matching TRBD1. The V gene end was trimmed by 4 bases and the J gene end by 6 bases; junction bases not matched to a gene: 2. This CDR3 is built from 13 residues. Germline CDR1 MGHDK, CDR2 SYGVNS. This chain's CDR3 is CASSGDSHEKLFF. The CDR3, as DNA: TGTGCCAGCAGTGGGGACAGCCATGAAAAACTGTTTTTT.

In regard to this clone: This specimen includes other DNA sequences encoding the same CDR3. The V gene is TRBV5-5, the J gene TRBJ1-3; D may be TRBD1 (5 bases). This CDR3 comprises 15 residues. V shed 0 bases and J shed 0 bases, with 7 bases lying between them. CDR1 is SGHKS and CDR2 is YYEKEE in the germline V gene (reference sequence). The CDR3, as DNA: TGTGCCAGCAGCTTGGGACAGAGCTCTGGAAACACCATATATTTT. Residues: CASSLGQSSGNTIYF.

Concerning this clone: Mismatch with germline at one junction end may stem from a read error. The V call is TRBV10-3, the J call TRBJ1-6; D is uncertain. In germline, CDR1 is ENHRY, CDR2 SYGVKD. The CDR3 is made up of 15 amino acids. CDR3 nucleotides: TGTGCCATCAGAGAGTTGCCAGAACATAATTCACCCCTCCACTTT. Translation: CAIRELPEHNSPLHF.

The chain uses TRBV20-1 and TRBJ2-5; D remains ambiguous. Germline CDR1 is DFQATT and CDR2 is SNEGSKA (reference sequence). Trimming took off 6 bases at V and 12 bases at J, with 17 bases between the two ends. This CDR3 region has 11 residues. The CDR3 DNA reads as TGCAGTGCCCAGAACCCCCATGAAGAGTACTTC. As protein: CSAQNPHEEYF.

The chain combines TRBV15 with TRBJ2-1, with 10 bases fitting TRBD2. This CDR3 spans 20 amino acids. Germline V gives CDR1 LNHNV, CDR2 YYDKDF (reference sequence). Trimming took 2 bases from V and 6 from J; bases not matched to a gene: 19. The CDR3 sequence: CATSRLRARPAGGPGNEQFF. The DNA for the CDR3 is TGTGCCACCAGCAGACTTAGGGCCAGACCAGCGGGGGGGCCGGGCAATGAGCAGTTCTTC.

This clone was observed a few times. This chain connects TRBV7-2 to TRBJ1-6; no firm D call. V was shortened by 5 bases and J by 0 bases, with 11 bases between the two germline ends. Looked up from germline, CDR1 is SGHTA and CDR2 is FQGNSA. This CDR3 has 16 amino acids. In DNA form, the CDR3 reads TGTGCCAGCAGCCCGGGATGGAGCTCCTATAATTCACCCCTCCACTTT. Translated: CASSPGWSSYNSPLHF.

Here the CDR3 DNA reads TGCGCCAGCAGCCAGATGGGACAGCAGGCTGAAGCTTTCTTT. The encoded protein is CASSQMGQQAEAFF. V and J are TRBV4-1 and TRBJ1-1; 7 bases match TRBD1. This CDR3 spans 14 amino acids. With 3 bases clipped from V and 6 bases from J, the junction kept 7 bases outside the gene matches. Germline V gives CDR1 MGHRA, CDR2 YSYEKL.

CDR3 nucleotide sequence: TGTGCCAGCAGGGGGACAGGGGGAGGGGATACGCAGTATTTT. This encodes CASRGTGGGDTQYF. The V gene is TRBV27, the J gene TRBJ2-3; 11 bases align to TRBD1. This CDR3 is built from 14 residues. Germline V lookup: CDR1 MNHEY, CDR2 SMNVEV (reference sequence). With V trimmed by 6 bases and J by 6 bases, 5 bases remained unmatched.

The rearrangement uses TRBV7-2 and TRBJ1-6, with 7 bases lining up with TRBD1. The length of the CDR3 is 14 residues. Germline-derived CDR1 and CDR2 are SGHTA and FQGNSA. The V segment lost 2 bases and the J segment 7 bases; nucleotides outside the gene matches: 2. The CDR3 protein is CASSLMGQNSPLHF. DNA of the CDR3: TGTGCCAGCAGCTTAATGGGACAGAATTCACCCCTCCACTTT.

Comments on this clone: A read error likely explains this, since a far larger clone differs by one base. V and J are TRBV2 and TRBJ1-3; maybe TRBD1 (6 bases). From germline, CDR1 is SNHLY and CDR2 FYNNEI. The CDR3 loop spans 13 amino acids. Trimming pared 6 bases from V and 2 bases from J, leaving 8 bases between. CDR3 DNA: TGTGCCAGCAGCCAGGGGACTGGAAACACCATATATTTT. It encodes CASSQGTGNTIYF.

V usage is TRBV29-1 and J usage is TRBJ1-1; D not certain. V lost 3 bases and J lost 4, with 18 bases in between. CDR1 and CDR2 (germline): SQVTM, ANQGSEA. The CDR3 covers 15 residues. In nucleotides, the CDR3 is TGCAGCGTTGAGCCCCCCACGAACCCGGGCACTGAAGCTTTCTTT. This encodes CSVEPPTNPGTEAFF.